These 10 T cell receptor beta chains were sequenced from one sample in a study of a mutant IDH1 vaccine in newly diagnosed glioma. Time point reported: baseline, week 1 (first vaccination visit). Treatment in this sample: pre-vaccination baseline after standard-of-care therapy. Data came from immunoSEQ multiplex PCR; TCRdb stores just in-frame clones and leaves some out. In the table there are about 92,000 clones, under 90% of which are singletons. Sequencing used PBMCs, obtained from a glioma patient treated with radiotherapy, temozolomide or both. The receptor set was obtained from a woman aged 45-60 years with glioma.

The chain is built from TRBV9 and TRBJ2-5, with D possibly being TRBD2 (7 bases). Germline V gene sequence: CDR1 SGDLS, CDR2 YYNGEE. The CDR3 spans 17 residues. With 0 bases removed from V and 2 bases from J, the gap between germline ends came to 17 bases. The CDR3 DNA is TGTGCCAGCAGCGTAGTTTGGGGGGGCCAGCTTCAAGAGACCCAGTACTTC. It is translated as CASSVVWGGQLQETQYF.

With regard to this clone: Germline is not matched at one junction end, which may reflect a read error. CDR3 in amino acids: CASSLTSNEKLFF. The DNA for the CDR3 is TGTGCCAGCAGCCTAACCAGTAATGAAAAACTGTTTTTT. The genes are TRBV7-3 and TRBJ1-4, with D unclear. Germline assignment: CDR1 SGHTA and CDR2 FQGTGA. The CDR3 length is 13 residues.

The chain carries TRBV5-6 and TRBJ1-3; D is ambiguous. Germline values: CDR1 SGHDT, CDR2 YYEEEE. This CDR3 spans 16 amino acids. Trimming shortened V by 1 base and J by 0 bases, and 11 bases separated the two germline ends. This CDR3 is CASSLKRISSGNTIYF. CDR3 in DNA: TGTGCCAGCAGCTTGAAGAGGATCTCCTCTGGAAACACCATATATTTT.

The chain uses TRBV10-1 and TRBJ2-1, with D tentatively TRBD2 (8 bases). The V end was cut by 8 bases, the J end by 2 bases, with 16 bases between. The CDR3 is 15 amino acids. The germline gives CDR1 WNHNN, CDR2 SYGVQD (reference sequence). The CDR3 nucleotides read TGCGCCAGCGGTGCGGGAGGACAGGCCTACAATGAGCAGTTCTTC. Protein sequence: CASGAGGQAYNEQFF.

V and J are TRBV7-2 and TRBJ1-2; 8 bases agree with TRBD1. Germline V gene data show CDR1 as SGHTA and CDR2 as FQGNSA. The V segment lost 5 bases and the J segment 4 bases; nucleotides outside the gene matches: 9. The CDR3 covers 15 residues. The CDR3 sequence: CASSTRAGGGYGYTF. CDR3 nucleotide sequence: TGTGCCAGCAGCACCCGGGCAGGGGGCGGCTATGGCTACACCTTC.

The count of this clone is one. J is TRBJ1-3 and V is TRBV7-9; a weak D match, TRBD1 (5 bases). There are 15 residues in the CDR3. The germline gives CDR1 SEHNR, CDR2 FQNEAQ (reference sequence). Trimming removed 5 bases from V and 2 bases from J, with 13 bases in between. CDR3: CASSPRVTAGNTIYF. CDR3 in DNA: TGTGCCAGCAGCCCCAGGGTTACGGCTGGAAACACCATATATTTT.

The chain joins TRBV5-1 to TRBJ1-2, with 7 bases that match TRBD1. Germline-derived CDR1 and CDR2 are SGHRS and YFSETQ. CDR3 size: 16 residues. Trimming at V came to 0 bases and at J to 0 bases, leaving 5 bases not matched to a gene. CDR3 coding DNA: TGCGCCAGCAGCTTGGTCAGGGGGGTGACTAACTATGGCTACACCTTC. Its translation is CASSLVRGVTNYGYTF.

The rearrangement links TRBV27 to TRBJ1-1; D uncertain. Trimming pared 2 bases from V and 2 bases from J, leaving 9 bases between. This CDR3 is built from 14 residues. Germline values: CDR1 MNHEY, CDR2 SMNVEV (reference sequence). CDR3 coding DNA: TGTGCCAGCAGTTTAGAACGGCTTAACACTGAAGCTTTCTTT. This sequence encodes CASSLERLNTEAFF.

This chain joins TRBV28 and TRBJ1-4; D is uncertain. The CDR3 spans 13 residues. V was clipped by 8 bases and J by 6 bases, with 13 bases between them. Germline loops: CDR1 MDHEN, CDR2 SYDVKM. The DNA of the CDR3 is TGTGCCAGCTCACGACCTGGAGATGAAAAACTGTTTTTT. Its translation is CASSRPGDEKLFF.

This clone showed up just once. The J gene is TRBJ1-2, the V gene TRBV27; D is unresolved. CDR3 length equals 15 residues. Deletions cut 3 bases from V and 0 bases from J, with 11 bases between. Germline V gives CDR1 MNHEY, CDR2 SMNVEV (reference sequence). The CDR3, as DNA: TGTGCCAGCAGTTTGGAGCCCGGAGCTAACTATGGCTACACCTTC. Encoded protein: CASSLEPGANYGYTF.